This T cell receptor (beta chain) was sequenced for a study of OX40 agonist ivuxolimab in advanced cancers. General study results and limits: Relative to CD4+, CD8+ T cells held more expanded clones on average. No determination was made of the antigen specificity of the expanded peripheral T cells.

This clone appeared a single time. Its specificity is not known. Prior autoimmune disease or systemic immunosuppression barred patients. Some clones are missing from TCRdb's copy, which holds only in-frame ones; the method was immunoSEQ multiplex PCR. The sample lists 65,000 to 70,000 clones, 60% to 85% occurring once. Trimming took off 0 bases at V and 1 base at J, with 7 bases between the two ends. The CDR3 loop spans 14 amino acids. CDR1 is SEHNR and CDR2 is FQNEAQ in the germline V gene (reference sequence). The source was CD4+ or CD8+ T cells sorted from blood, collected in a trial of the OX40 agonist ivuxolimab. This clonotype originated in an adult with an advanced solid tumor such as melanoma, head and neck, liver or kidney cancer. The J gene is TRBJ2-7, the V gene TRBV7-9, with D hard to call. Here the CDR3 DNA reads TGTGCCAGCAGCTTAGCAAGCAGGTCCTACGAGCAGTACTTC. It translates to CASSLASRSYEQYF.